These 24 T cell receptor beta chains share one sample of origin, sequenced in a study of vaccination effects on CD4 cells after COVID-19 (dated by TCRdb to 2021 to 2024). For these TCRs, the target antigens are not known. Library generation was performed with the immunoSEQ multiplex PCR assay. What TCRdb holds here is the immuneACCESS table cut down to in-frame rearrangements. Part of the clones is not present; checked against another copy, under half of the missing clones reflect an unresolved V gene, and the others are unexplained. This sample has 55,000 to 80,000 clones in its table, and 80% of those were observed once. The ten biggest clones cover less than 15% of the sample. To identify antigen-specific CD4+ T cell clonotypes by their expansion, the ViraFEST assay first stimulated PBMC with viral peptide pools and then applied TCR sequencing. After around ten days of culture, CD4+ T cells were isolated with the EasySep CD4+ T cell isolation kit. Negative nucleocapsid antibody results before and after vaccination confirmed that the healthy vaccine recipients had no prior SARS-CoV-2 infection.

Sequenced material: CD4+ T cells from PBMCs cultured with SARS-CoV-2 spike peptides, taken before COVID-19 vaccination. Read against the paper, the sample's cell subset or site label means: SARS-CoV-2 spike overlapping peptide pool stimulation. Receptors were obtained from a human donor who received a COVID-19 vaccine.

The rearrangement joins TRBV2 to TRBJ2-1; D is unclear. The ends were cut back, 1 base at V and 4 bases at J, with 11 bases in the middle. Germline V lookup: CDR1 SNHLY, CDR2 FYNNEI. CDR3 size: 15 residues. CDR3 bases: TGTGCCAGCAGTGAAGTGGGGTCCCTTTACAATGAGCAGTTCTTC. Encoded protein: CASSEVGSLYNEQFF.

This chain joins TRBV20-1 and TRBJ2-5, with unresolved D. Trimming removed 0 bases from V and 10 bases from J, with 6 bases in between. The CDR3 extends over 10 amino acids. Germline values: CDR1 DFQATT, CDR2 SNEGSKA (reference sequence). The CDR3 loop is CSAREEVQYF. The CDR3 bases are TGCAGTGCTAGAGAAGAGGTCCAGTACTTC.

The sample holds a few counts of this clone. The gene calls are TRBV28 and TRBJ1-1; D is unresolved. V was pared by 6 bases and J by 8 bases, with 10 bases between. Per germline, CDR1 MDHEN and CDR2 SYDVKM. The CDR3 is 11 amino acids. The DNA of the CDR3 is TGTGCCAGCAGGGACGTGGTGGAAGCTTTCTTT. Amino acid sequence: CASRDVVEAFF.

The chain combines TRBV24-1 with TRBJ1-2; D is undetermined. With 6 bases removed from V and 1 base from J, the gap between germline ends came to 5 bases. The CDR3 has 12 amino acids. Germline CDR1 KGHDR, CDR2 SFDVKD. CDR3 sequence reads: CATSYDNYGYTF. The CDR3 DNA reads as TGTGCCACCAGTTATGATAACTATGGCTACACCTTC.

The V and J genes are TRBV6-6 and TRBJ1-4, with 9 bases that match TRBD1. Germline values: CDR1 MNHNY, CDR2 SVGAGI (reference sequence). This CDR3 has 16 amino acids. V dropped 4 bases and J dropped 6; count of bases not matched to a gene: 9. The CDR3 sequence: CASSSSPGQGYEKLFF. DNA of the CDR3: TGTGCCAGCAGTTCCTCACCGGGACAGGGTTATGAAAAACTGTTTTTT.

The chain recombines TRBV10-2 with TRBJ2-7; unclear D gene. The CDR3 has 12 amino acids. Trimming removed 2 bases at V and 0 bases at J, with 2 bases between. Germline loops: CDR1 WSHSY, CDR2 SAAADI. For the CDR3, the DNA is TGCGCCAGCAGTGAGAACTCCTACGAGCAGTACGTC. Translating gives CASSENSYEQYV.

V and J are TRBV7-8 and TRBJ1-1, with D possibly TRBD1 on 5 matching bases. The CDR3 spans 16 residues. Trimming pared 4 bases from V and 7 bases from J, leaving 22 bases between. Germline V CDR1 and CDR2: SGHVS, FQNEAQ. CDR3 residues: CASSWQGVSLGIEAFF. For the CDR3, the DNA is TGTGCCAGCAGCTGGCAAGGGGTCTCTTTGGGGATTGAAGCTTTCTTT.

As to this clone: The sample contains more than one DNA sequence encoding this CDR3. This chain links TRBV5-1 with TRBJ2-5; D is ambiguous. Trimming removed 2 bases at V and 1 base at J, with 0 bases between. Germline CDR1 and CDR2: SGHRS and YFSETQ. This CDR3 has 11 amino acids. The CDR3 DNA reads as TGCGCCAGCAGCTTCCAAGAGACCCAGTACTTC. Its protein product is CASSFQETQYF.

V usage is TRBV4-1 and J usage is TRBJ1-3; 7 positions match TRBD1. This CDR3 comprises 15 residues. Germline V lookup: CDR1 MGHRA, CDR2 YSYEKL. The junction had 6 bases not matched to a gene; V was cut back by 1 base and J by 6 bases. CDR3 sequence: CASSQGGGSQNTIYF. DNA of the CDR3: TGCGCCAGCAGCCAAGGAGGGGGCAGTCAAAACACCATATATTTT.

V and J are TRBV5-1 and TRBJ2-5; 14 bases agree with TRBD2. The trim removed 0 bases at V and 2 bases at J, leaving 3 bases unmatched. This CDR3 is 17 amino acids long. Germline values: CDR1 SGHRS, CDR2 YFSETQ. Written as DNA, the CDR3 is TGCGCCAGCAGCTTGGTAGGACTAGCGGGGGGTCAAGAGACCCAGTACTTC. Translated: CASSLVGLAGGQETQYF.

The chain combines TRBV30 with TRBJ1-4, with TRBD1 identical over 8 bases. V gave up 3 bases and J gave up 7 bases; unmatched junction bases: 7. This CDR3 contains 14 residues. CDR1 and CDR2 from the germline V gene are GTSNPN and SVGIG (reference sequence). CDR3 DNA sequence: TGTGCCTGGAGCGCTGGACAGGGTTTTGAAAAACTGTTTTTT. Amino acids: CAWSAGQGFEKLFF.

The chain has TRBV10-2 and TRBJ2-3, with 7 nucleotides matching TRBD2. CDR1 WSHSY and CDR2 SAAADI come from the germline V gene. This CDR3 comprises 13 residues. CDR3 loop: CGSRREGRDTQYF. CDR3 DNA sequence: TGCGGTTCTAGAAGGGAGGGGCGAGATACGCAGTATTTT.

The CDR3 DNA is TGTGCCAGCAGCTTAGGGGCGGTAGGCTATGGCTACACCTTC. Protein sequence: CASSLGAVGYGYTF. The chain has TRBV7-9 and TRBJ1-2; D gene unclear. The CDR3 has 14 amino acids. Germline loops: CDR1 SEHNR, CDR2 FQNEAQ (reference sequence). Trimming pared 1 base from V and 4 bases from J, leaving 10 bases between.

This clone showed up just a few times. This sequence joins TRBV2 and TRBJ1-4, with TRBD1 identical over 7 bases. There are 15 residues in the CDR3. The V gene end was trimmed by 5 bases and the J gene end by 8 bases; junction bases not matched to a gene: 11. Germline assignment: CDR1 SNHLY and CDR2 FYNNEI. The CDR3 spells CASSQNGQVGEKLFF. In nucleotides, the CDR3 is TGTGCCAGCAGTCAAAACGGACAGGTTGGCGAAAAACTGTTTTTT. Based on the CDR3 plus reference TRBV2 and TRBJ1-4, the full variable domain is EPEVTQTPSHQVTQMGQEVILRCVPISNHLYFYWYRQILGQKVEFLVSFYNNEISEKSEIFDDQFSVERPDGSNFTLKIRSTKLEDSAMYFCASSQNGQVGEKLFFGSGTQLSVL.

The CDR3 nucleotides are TGTGCCAGCAGCTTGGGTTTACAGAGGGAGTTCTTC. Amino acids: CASSLGLQREFF. This sequence joins TRBV5-6 and TRBJ2-1, with D possibly being TRBD2 (5 bases). Per the germline V gene, CDR1 is SGHDT and CDR2 is YYEEEE. V shed 0 bases and J shed 14 bases, with 12 bases lying between them. The CDR3 runs to 12 residues.

The chain recombines TRBV6-5 with TRBJ2-1; 11 bases align to TRBD2. The CDR3 spans 14 residues. Germline V gene lookup returns CDR1 MNHEY and CDR2 SVGAGI. The trim removed 7 bases at V and 10 bases at J, leaving 9 bases unmatched. The CDR3 here is CASTTSGAPLEQFF. The CDR3 DNA follows: TGTGCCAGCACGACTAGCGGGGCCCCCCTAGAGCAGTTCTTC.

In this sample, this clone turned up once. The gene calls are TRBV5-1 and TRBJ2-5; D possibly corresponds to TRBD1 (5 bases). Germline CDR1 is SGHRS and CDR2 is YFSETQ. V was clipped by 0 bases and J by 4 bases, with 13 bases between them. The CDR3 totals 15 residues. The DNA for the CDR3 is TGCGCCAGCAGCTTGGATGTGGGAAGGGGAGAGACCCAGTACTTC. It translates to CASSLDVGRGETQYF.

The genes are TRBV6-1 and TRBJ2-7; tentatively, D is TRBD2 (5 bases). With 3 bases removed from V and 1 base from J, the gap between germline ends came to 7 bases. The germline gives CDR1 MNHNS, CDR2 SASEGT. The length of the CDR3 is 13 residues. Written as DNA, the CDR3 is TGTGCCAGCAGTGAGTCGGGGTCCTACGAGCAGTACGTC. Encoded protein: CASSESGSYEQYV.

The rearrangement uses TRBV10-1 and TRBJ2-5; D is possibly TRBD2 (6 bases). This CDR3 has 16 amino acids. Germline V lookup: CDR1 WNHNN, CDR2 SYGVQD (reference sequence). Trimming took 2 bases from V and 5 from J, leaving 18 bases between them. The CDR3 nucleotides read TGCGCCAGCAGTGAGAGGGGTCTAGCGTCCAGGGAGACCCAGTACTTC. Its translation is CASSERGLASRETQYF.

This sequence joins TRBV16 and TRBJ2-5; unclear D gene. V was cut by 6 bases and J by 5 bases, with 7 bases left in between. Germline CDR1 is KGHSY and CDR2 is FQNENV. This CDR3 is 11 amino acids long. Here the CDR3 reads CASSRSETQYF. The CDR3 DNA sequence: TGTGCCAGCAGTCGATCGGAGACCCAGTACTTC.

The CDR3 is CASSFRGGDGYTF. CDR3 DNA sequence: TGTGCCAGCAGTTTCCGGGGGGGGGATGGCTACACCTTC. This chain links TRBV27 with TRBJ1-2, with D perhaps matching TRBD1 (5 bases). The germline gives CDR1 MNHEY, CDR2 SMNVEV (reference sequence). The CDR3 runs 13 residues. With 3 bases removed from V and 6 bases from J, the gap between germline ends came to 11 bases.

The J gene is TRBJ1-5, the V gene TRBV6-5; 8 bases agree with TRBD1. Germline lookup yields CDR1 MNHEY and CDR2 SVGAGI. There are 13 residues in the CDR3. V shed 7 bases, J shed 2 bases, and the junction held 1 base outside the gene matches. The CDR3 DNA follows: TGTGCCAGCATGGGACAGGGCAATCAGCCCCAGCATTTT. As protein: CASMGQGNQPQHF.

The V and J genes are TRBV6-6 and TRBJ2-7; a possible D gene is TRBD1 (5 bases). Trimming pared 6 bases from V and 3 bases from J, leaving 12 bases between. CDR1 MNHNY and CDR2 SVGAGI come from the germline V gene (reference sequence). CDR3 size: 13 residues. The CDR3 coding sequence is TGTGCCAGCAGGGATCCAGGGTTCTACGAGCAGTACGTC. This encodes CASRDPGFYEQYV.

The chain uses TRBV24-1 and TRBJ1-2; 8 positions match TRBD1. Trimming took 4 bases from V and 4 from J; bases not matched to a gene: 10. Per the germline V gene, CDR1 is KGHDR and CDR2 is SFDVKD. This CDR3 region has 16 residues. CDR3 sequence: CATSDPTTGESYGYTF. As DNA, the CDR3 is TGTGCCACCAGTGACCCAACGACAGGGGAGAGCTATGGCTACACCTTC.